A selection of T cell receptor beta chains follows, all from one sample in a study of regulatory T cells in long-lasting Graves disease. TCRdb analysed the multiplex PCR reads with MiXCR anew, one entry per CDR3 protein. Here the sample spans around 450,000 distinct CDR3 sequences, about a fifth being singletons. This specimen consisted of peripheral blood mononuclear cells (PBMCs), obtained when the disease was refractory, from a patient treated with antithyroid drugs. These receptors all stem from a female donor with Graves disease. Each CDR3 is given with its conserved first and last residue. D genes are given only for firm matches. Only part of the rows carry a size: once, few, many, or a class if the clone is expanded.

TRBJ1-3 | TRBV28 | . | . | TGTGCCAGCAGTTGGGCCACAGGGTTTAATTCAGGAAACACCATATATTTT | CASSWATGFNSGNTIYF
TRBJ1-2 | TRBV6-2/TRBV6-3 | . | . | TGTGCCAGCAGTGATGTTCCGGGACGGCTTTATGGCTACACCTTC | CASSDVPGRLYGYTF
TRBJ2-7 | TRBV19 | . | few | TGTGCCAGTAGTACCCCCCACACAATGCGCTCCTACGAGCAGTACTTC | CASSTPHTMRSYEQYF
TRBJ1-1 | TRBV11-2 | . | many | TGTGCCAGCAGCTCCATAGGCTGGACTGAAGCTTTCTTT | CASSSIGWTEAFF
TRBJ1-2 | TRBV7-6 | . | many | TGTGCCAGCAGCGGTACAGGCCCCCAAGGCTACACCTTC | CASSGTGPQGYTF
TRBJ1-2 | TRBV4-1 | TRBD1 | . | TGCGCCAGCAGCCAAGTTTCAGGGGGAGACTATGGCTACACCTTC | CASSQVSGGDYGYTF
TRBJ2-7 | TRBV29-1 | . | few | TGCAGCGTTGCTGGGACTCCAAGAACAACCACGGGGCAGTACTTC | CSVAGTPRTTTGQYF
TRBJ2-5 | TRBV2 | . | many | TGTGCCGGGGACGGCCCTAGTGGGCAAGAGACCCAGTACTTC | CAGDGPSGQETQYF
TRBJ2-7 | TRBV15 | . | many | TGTGCCACCAGCCCACGACCCCCCTACGAGCAGTACTTC | CATSPRPPYEQYF
TRBJ1-1 | TRBV4-1 | TRBD1 | . | TGCGCCAGCAGCCACACGACAGGGGTTAAAGTTGAAGCTTTCTTT | CASSHTTGVKVEAFF
TRBJ2-2 | TRBV7-3 | . | few | TGTGCCAGCAGCTTGTCGGGGGGCGACACCGGGGAGCTGTTTTTT | CASSLSGGDTGELFF
TRBJ1-1 | TRBV28 | TRBD1 | many | TGTGCCAGCAGGACCCGGGACAGAAACACTGAAGCTTTCTTT | CASRTRDRNTEAFF
TRBJ1-2 | TRBV28 | . | many | TGTGCCAGCAGTCACACACCGTATGGCTACACCTTC | CASSHTPYGYTF
TRBJ2-7 | TRBV10-3 | TRBD1 | many | TGTGCCATCAGTGAAGGACAGGGGGTCTCCTACGAGCAGTACTTC | CAISEGQGVSYEQYF
TRBJ2-2 | TRBV28 | TRBD1 | many | TGTGCCAGCAGTTTTTTTGGGGTCGGGACAGCGAGTGGCACCGGGGAGCTGTTTTTT | CASSFFGVGTASGTGELFF
TRBJ2-1 | TRBV7-2 | . | . | TGTGCCAGCAGCTTAGGTTATTACAATGAGCAGTTCTTC | CASSLGYYNEQFF
TRBJ2-2 | TRBV5-5 | TRBD1 | . | TGTGCCAGCAGCTTGGAGGGACAGGGGACTTACACCGGGGAGCTGTTTTTT | CASSLEGQGTYTGELFF
TRBJ2-7 | TRBV3-1 | . | . | TGTGCCAGCAGCCATAGACTAGGAGGCTACGAGCAGTACTTC | CASSHRLGGYEQYF
TRBJ2-2 | TRBV28 | . | few | TGTGCCAGCAGTTATGGCGGACCCGGGGAGCTGTTTTTT | CASSYGGPGELFF
TRBJ1-1 | TRBV9 | TRBD1 | . | TGTGCCAGCAGCGCAGACAGGGGGAACACTGAAGCTTTCTTT | CASSADRGNTEAFF
TRBJ2-7 | TRBV20-1 | . | few | TGCAGTGGGATTGCGCGGGGCTACTCCTACGAGCAGTACTTC | CSGIARGYSYEQYF
TRBJ1-2 | TRBV29-1 | TRBD1 | many | TGCAGCGTAACTGACAGGGGGCGATGGGGCTACACCTTC | CSVTDRGRWGYTF
TRBJ2-7 | TRBV11-2 | . | many | TGTGCCAGCAGCTTAGAAGGTTCTGGGTTCGGCGAGCAGTACTTC | CASSLEGSGFGEQYF
TRBJ2-5 | TRBV19 | TRBD1 | few | TGTGCCAGTAGTCAAACAGGGGCCGAAGAGACCCAGTACTTC | CASSQTGAEETQYF
TRBJ1-1 | TRBV10-3 | TRBD1 | few | TGTGCCATCAGGGGACAGTCGGACACTGAAGCTTTCTTT | CAIRGQSDTEAFF
TRBJ2-2 | TRBV28 | TRBD2 | many | TGTGCCAGCACCGGGGGGTTAGAAGCGAGCGGGGAGCTGTTTTTT | CASTGGLEASGELFF
TRBJ1-6 | TRBV3-1 | . | . | TGTGCCAGCAGCCAAGATGGAGGGGGATCGCCCCTCCACTTT | CASSQDGGGSPLHF
TRBJ1-1 | TRBV3-1 | . | few | TGTGCCAGCAGCCAATTGGGGGGTTATGGCACTGAAGCTTTCTTT | CASSQLGGYGTEAFF
TRBJ2-7 | TRBV28 | TRBD1 | many | TGTGCCAGCAGTCTATACAGACAGGGGGCTTCCTACGAGCAGTACTTC | CASSLYRQGASYEQYF
TRBJ2-3 | TRBV6-1 | . | . | TGTGCCAGCAGTCGGACGGTCCGGGACGTCACTAGCACAGATACGCAGTATTTT | CASSRTVRDVTSTDTQYF
TRBJ1-1 | TRBV28 | . | many | TGTGCCAGCAGCCCCGCCTGGGCTGTGAACACTGAAGCTTTCTTT | CASSPAWAVNTEAFF
TRBJ2-5 | TRBV28 | . | many | TGTGCCAGCAGGACGGACCCCCAAGAGACCCAGTACTTC | CASRTDPQETQYF
TRBJ1-1 | TRBV5-4 | TRBD1 | . | TGTGCCAGCAGCCGACAGGGGGATGAAGCTTTCTTT | CASSRQGDEAFF
TRBJ2-2 | TRBV20-1 | TRBD2 | . | TGCAGTGCTGGCTCAGCGGGAGGAGGGGAGCTGTTTTTT | CSAGSAGGGELFF
TRBJ2-7 | TRBV6-5 | . | medium-sized | TGTGCCAGCAGTTACGGACAACTCTACGAGCAGTACTTC | CASSYGQLYEQYF
TRBJ2-6 | TRBV3-1 | . | few | TGTGCCAGCAGCCAAGATACGGGCTCTGGGGCCAACGTCCTGACTTTC | CASSQDTGSGANVLTF
TRBJ2-7 | TRBV20-1 | . | few | TGCAGTGCTAGCGGGGCCACCTACGAGCAGTACTTC | CSASGATYEQYF
TRBJ1-4 | TRBV4-2 | . | few | TGTGCCAGCAGCCAGGGGTTGGTTGAAGAAAAACTGTTTTTT | CASSQGLVEEKLFF
TRBJ2-2 | TRBV28 | . | many | TGTGCCAGCAGTTTAAACCCTCGCAGGTCCGGGGAGCTGTTTTTT | CASSLNPRRSGELFF
TRBJ1-6 | TRBV2 | TRBD1 | many | TGTGCCAGCCGCGACAGGGAAAATTCACCCCTCCACTTT | CASRDRENSPLHF
TRBJ1-6 | TRBV28 | . | . | TGTGCCAGCAGTTTGTCAGATTTCGGTTCACCCCTCCACTTT | CASSLSDFGSPLHF
TRBJ1-2 | TRBV29-1 | . | . | TGCAGCGGGGGGGGCTACACCTTC | CSGGGYTF
TRBJ1-2 | TRBV4-1 | . | . | TGCGCCAGCAGCCAACCCGGGACCCGCGATAACTATGGCTACACCTTC | CASSQPGTRDNYGYTF
TRBJ2-5 | TRBV29-1 | TRBD2 | . | TGCAGCGTTGAAGATTCAGATTACGCTAGCGGGAGGGTGGGTAACGCGGAGACCCAGTACTTC | CSVEDSDYASGRVGNAETQYF
TRBJ1-1 | TRBV6-1 | TRBD1 | few | TGTGCCAGCAGGGGGACCGGGACAGAGAACACTGAAGCTTTCTTT | CASRGTGTENTEAFF
TRBJ1-5 | TRBV28 | . | . | TGTGCCAGCAGTCCAAATGGTCAGCCCCAGCATTTT | CASSPNGQPQHF
TRBJ1-1 | TRBV5-6 | . | few | TGTGCCAGCACCGACCTTGGGAGCACTGAAGCTTTCTTT | CASTDLGSTEAFF
TRBJ2-5 | TRBV7-2 | . | . | TGTGCCAGCAGCTTAATGCTCGGGCCCCAAGAGACCCAGTACTTC | CASSLMLGPQETQYF
TRBJ1-3 | TRBV12-3/TRBV12-4 | . | many | TGTGCCAGCAGTTTATCGGCGCAGGGTGGAAACACCATATATTTT | CASSLSAQGGNTIYF
TRBJ1-3 | TRBV5-1 | TRBD1 | . | TGCGCCAGCAGCTTGCTGGGACAGTTGGGGTTTGGAAACACCATATATTTT | CASSLLGQLGFGNTIYF
TRBJ1-6 | TRBV5-1 | TRBD1 | . | TGCGCCAGCAGCTACGGACAGGTTGGGTCGGCTTCACCCCTCCACTTT | CASSYGQVGSASPLHF
TRBJ2-2 | TRBV3-1 | . | . | TGTGCCAGCAGCCGACATGTGGCCGGGGAGCTGTTTTTT | CASSRHVAGELFF
TRBJ2-7 | TRBV12-5 | TRBD1 | many | TGTGCTAGTGGTTTGCCCCGTCCCGGGACAGGGGTCTATCGGTACGAGCAGTACTTC | CASGLPRPGTGVYRYEQYF
TRBJ2-7 | TRBV28 | TRBD1 | many | TGTGCCAGCGGGTCGGGACAGGGCCCTTACGAGCAGTACTTC | CASGSGQGPYEQYF
TRBJ1-2 | TRBV7-3 | . | few | TGTGCCAGCAGCCAGTGGGGGTTCTATGGCTACACCTTC | CASSQWGFYGYTF
TRBJ2-7 | TRBV28 | TRBD2 | many | TGTGCCAGCAGTTTATGGTCAACTAGCGGGGGCTACGAGCAGTACTTC | CASSLWSTSGGYEQYF
TRBJ2-7 | TRBV28 | . | many | TGTGCCAGCACCAGTTCACCTCATTTCTACGAGCAGTACTTC | CASTSSPHFYEQYF
TRBJ2-2 | TRBV6-1 | . | . | TGTGCCAGCAGTGAAATAGGGACGGGAACACCCGGGGAGCTGTTTTTT | CASSEIGTGTPGELFF
TRBJ1-2 | TRBV4-1 | TRBD1 | . | TGCGCCAGCAGCCAAGTCCGACAGGGGGCTGGCTACACCTTC | CASSQVRQGAGYTF